The 29 T cell receptor beta chains listed next were all sequenced from one sample in a study of response to subunit inactivated influenza vaccine. TCRdb re-called the RT-PCR reads with MiXCR, one entry per CDR3 protein. The sample carries about 170,000 distinct CDR3 sequences, about 12% recorded once. This same sample was also taken into another study, of T cells expressing NK-cell markers. As that report states: UMI-tagged 5'RACE template switching yielded the TCR beta cDNA.

The sequencing here drew on CD8+ T cells sorted from PBMCs, taken 11 to 12 days after vaccination. Receptors originate from a man in his fifties or sixties who received an inactivated influenza vaccine.

The chain combines TRBV21-1 with TRBJ2-1; no check of the table's D call, TRBD1, against the DNA was made. TRBV21-1 is shown as a pseudogene. The CDR3 totals 17 residues. The CDR3 DNA sequence: TGTGCCAGCAGCATTCATCCGGGACAGGGCGCCTACAATGAGCAGTTCTTC. Its protein product is CASSIHPGQGAYNEQFF.

The chain links TRBV15 to TRBJ2-1, with D perhaps TRBD1 (6 bases). The ends were cut back, 4 bases at V and 8 bases at J, with 12 bases in the middle. CDR3 length: 13 residues. Germline V gene lookup returns CDR1 LNHNV and CDR2 YYDKDF (reference sequence). CDR3 bases: TGTGCCACCAGCATCCCTCCAGGGGATGAGCAGTTCTTC. It encodes CATSIPPGDEQFF.

The chain is built from TRBV4-1 and TRBJ2-7, with 7 bases that match TRBD2. Germline V lookup: CDR1 MGHRA, CDR2 YSYEKL. The CDR3 has 14 residues. The ends lost 3 bases at V and 3 bases at J; junction bases unmatched: 5. CDR3 sequence: CASSQGGSIYEQYF. The CDR3 nucleotides read TGCGCCAGCAGCCAGGGCGGGAGTATCTACGAGCAGTACTTC.

V gene TRBV29-1 combines with J gene TRBJ2-1; TRBD1 might be the D (6 bases). Germline V gene lookup returns CDR1 SQVTM and CDR2 ANQGSEA. The CDR3 sequence is 11 residues long. V gave up 4 bases and J gave up 8 bases, with 9 bases separating them. The CDR3 DNA sequence: TGCAGCGTTGGAGCAGGGGATGAGCAGTTCTTC. Translation gives CSVGAGDEQFF.

The gene calls are TRBV6-5 and TRBJ2-3, with TRBD2 matching 9 bases. The V gene end was trimmed by 4 bases and the J gene end by 5 bases; junction bases not matched to a gene: 10. Germline CDR1 MNHEY, CDR2 SVGAGI. The CDR3 has 16 residues. CDR3 residues: CASSSVAGAGEDTQYF. CDR3 bases: TGTGCCAGCAGTTCCGTAGCGGGGGCCGGGGAAGATACGCAGTATTTT.

This clonotype has a count of ten or more. The V call is TRBV28, the J call TRBJ2-5, with 8 nucleotides matching TRBD1. Trimming cost V 4 bases and J 2 bases; bases outside gene matches: 6. This CDR3 has 15 residues. Germline CDR1 reads MDHEN; CDR2 reads SYDVKM. CDR3 DNA: TGTGCCAGCAGTTGGGGGACAGGCCCTCAAGAGACCCAGTACTTC. Translating it yields CASSWGTGPQETQYF.

The rearrangement uses TRBV4-1 and TRBJ1-5, with D uncertain. There are 15 residues in the CDR3. Germline CDR1 and CDR2: MGHRA and YSYEKL. V lost 5 bases, J lost 1 base, and 12 bases lay in between. CDR3 nucleotide sequence: TGCGCCAGCAGCTGGACCGGGTTGAGCAATCAGCCCCAGCATTTT. Amino acid sequence: CASSWTGLSNQPQHF.

This clonotype was observed at least ten times. This chain links TRBV5-1 with TRBJ1-1; D is undetermined. Trimming removed 5 bases at V and 4 bases at J, with 9 bases between. Germline loops: CDR1 SGHRS, CDR2 YFSETQ. This CDR3 comprises 12 residues. CDR3 DNA sequence: TGCGCCAGCAGGGAACGGAGCACTGAAGCTTTCTTT. This codes for CASRERSTEAFF.

This clonotype showed up just a few times. This chain uses TRBV5-1 with TRBJ1-1; 11 bases agree with TRBD1. The CDR3 is 15 amino acids. V lost 5 bases, J lost 3 bases, and 6 bases stayed unmatched. The germline CDR1 and CDR2 sequences are SGHRS and YFSETQ. CDR3 region: CASRRTGGADTEAFF. The CDR3 nucleotides read TGCGCCAGCAGACGGACAGGGGGCGCGGACACTGAAGCTTTCTTT.

This sequence joins TRBV6-5 and TRBJ2-6; D could derive from TRBD1 or TRBD2 (5 bases each). The CDR3 has 18 amino acids. The V gene's germline CDR1 is MNHEY and CDR2 SVGAGI. Trimming removed 2 bases at V and 0 bases at J, with 14 bases between. Here the CDR3 DNA reads TGTGCCAGCAGTTACGGGACGAACTATTACTCTGGGGCCAACGTCCTGACTTTC. Its translation is CASSYGTNYYSGANVLTF.

This clonotype was counted a few times. For the CDR3, the DNA is TGTGCCAGCAGCGGAGAGTTAGAGGGTCGGAGAGCCTACGAGCAGTACTTC. Translated: CASSGELEGRRAYEQYF. This rearrangement joins TRBV7-9 to TRBJ2-7, with a weak D call TRBD2 (5 bases). CDR1 and CDR2 (germline): SEHNR, FQNEAQ (reference sequence). CDR3 length equals 17 residues. Deletions cut 5 bases from V and 2 bases from J, with 22 bases between.

The chain employs TRBV6-5 and TRBJ2-5; TRBD1 aligns across 8 bases. The V gene's germline CDR1 is MNHEY and CDR2 SVGAGI. The V and J ends lost 4 bases and 5 bases, in that order; junction bases with no gene match: 6. The CDR3 loop spans 14 amino acids. The CDR3 DNA reads as TGTGCCAGCAGTTCCGGACAGGGATCGGAGACCCAGTACTTC. Translating gives CASSSGQGSETQYF.

In its sample, this clonotype was seen a few times. The chain recombines TRBV19 with TRBJ2-1; D unclear. The germline CDR1 and CDR2 sequences are LNHDA and SQIVND (reference sequence). Trimming shortened V by 3 bases and J by 8 bases, and 11 bases separated the two germline ends. This CDR3 has 13 amino acids. CDR3 bases: TGTGCCAGTAGTATCGTTCCTTCTGATGAGCAGTTCTTC. It codes for CASSIVPSDEQFF.

This clonotype was counted many times. The chain has TRBV12-3 or TRBV12-4 and TRBJ2-5; D is tentatively TRBD1 or TRBD2 (6 bases each). CDR3 length equals 15 residues. V was trimmed by 4 bases and J by 3 bases, leaving 15 bases between them. CDR3 sequence: CASSSPWGAKETQYF. CDR3 coding DNA: TGTGCCAGCAGTTCGCCTTGGGGGGCGAAAGAGACCCAGTACTTC.

This clonotype was picked up a small number of times. The rearrangement uses TRBV4-3 and TRBJ2-1; D is possibly TRBD1 (5 bases). Germline CDR1 LGHNA, CDR2 YSLEER. The V and J ends lost 4 bases and 15 bases respectively, with 16 bases between them. CDR3 length: 12 amino acids. CDR3 region: CASSPDRFSLFF. DNA for the CDR3: TGCGCCAGCAGCCCAGACAGATTCTCACTGTTCTTC.

This clonotype occurred many times. V is TRBV10-3 and J is TRBJ1-4; 8 positions agree with TRBD1. The junction had 9 bases not matched to a gene; V was cut back by 4 bases and J by 8 bases. The CDR3 totals 15 residues. The V gene's germline CDR1 is ENHRY and CDR2 SYGVKD. The CDR3 loop is CAISVTGGSEEKLFF. In DNA, the CDR3 is TGTGCCATCAGTGTCACAGGGGGGAGCGAAGAAAAACTGTTTTTT.

The chain uses TRBV12-3 or TRBV12-4 and TRBJ2-3; perhaps D is TRBD1 or TRBD2 (5 bases each). The CDR3 covers 15 residues. V gave up 7 bases and J gave up 2 bases, with 16 bases separating them. The CDR3 spells CASNLFGGNTDTQYF. CDR3 bases: TGTGCCAGCAACCTTTTTGGGGGAAACACAGATACGCAGTATTTT.

There are many counts of this clonotype. The chain joins TRBV2 to TRBJ1-5; D remains unclear. Germline loops: CDR1 SNHLY, CDR2 FYNNEI. The CDR3 spans 16 residues. V shed 2 bases and J shed 0 bases, with 11 bases lying between them. The CDR3 coding sequence is TGTGCCAGCAGTGAAACAGAGGGCTATAGCAATCAGCCCCAGCATTTT. Translated, it gives CASSETEGYSNQPQHF.

V is TRBV9 and J is TRBJ2-3; tentatively, D is TRBD1 or TRBD2 (5 bases each). This CDR3 contains 17 residues. CDR1 and CDR2 from the germline V gene are SGDLS and YYNGEE. The V and J ends lost 0 bases and 1 base respectively, with 15 bases between them. CDR3 DNA: TGTGCCAGCAGCGTAGCAACGGGGCTAGAGGGCACAGATACGCAGTATTTT. Amino acid sequence: CASSVATGLEGTDTQYF.

This clonotype was found a few times. CDR3 DNA: TGTGCCAGCAAAGAGGAGACCCAGTACTTC. Protein: CASKEETQYF. The chain joins TRBV6-5 to TRBJ2-5; D remains ambiguous. V gave up 7 bases and J gave up 5 bases, with 5 bases separating them. Germline CDR1 MNHEY, CDR2 SVGAGI. This CDR3 is 10 amino acids long.

V usage is TRBV20-1 and J usage is TRBJ2-1, with 14 bases identical to TRBD2. V gave up 2 bases and J gave up 4 bases; unmatched junction bases: 10. Germline values: CDR1 DFQATT, CDR2 SNEGSKA (reference sequence). The CDR3 contains 18 residues. As DNA, the CDR3 is TGCAGTGCTAGATCCGGGACTAGCGGGAGATCCCTTTACAATGAGCAGTTCTTC. It codes for CSARSGTSGRSLYNEQFF.

This clonotype was seen only a few times. This chain joins TRBV29-1 and TRBJ2-2; weak D call: TRBD1 (5 bases). Trimming pared 4 bases from V and 1 base from J, leaving 10 bases between. Germline CDR1 and CDR2: SQVTM and ANQGSEA. CDR3 length: 14 residues. For the CDR3, the DNA is TGCAGCGTTGGTGGGCAGGGGAACACCGGGGAGCTGTTTTTT. Translation: CSVGGQGNTGELFF.

The rearrangement uses TRBV5-6 and TRBJ1-4; D is ambiguous. The CDR3 runs to 14 residues. Looked up from germline, CDR1 is SGHDT and CDR2 is YYEEEE. Trimming removed 2 bases from V and 5 bases from J, with 10 bases in between. The CDR3 protein is CASSFVNPNEKLFF. The CDR3 region has the DNA TGTGCCAGCAGCTTTGTCAATCCAAATGAAAAACTGTTTTTT.

This clonotype was picked up a small number of times. The chain couples TRBV19 to TRBJ2-7, with 8 bases aligning to TRBD2. Per germline, CDR1 LNHDA and CDR2 SQIVND (reference sequence). J was trimmed by 2 bases and V by 5 bases; bases with no gene match: 11. This CDR3 region has 16 residues. In nucleotides, the CDR3 is TGTGCCAGTAGTTACTACCCACTAGCGGCAACCTACGAGCAGTACTTC. Translation gives CASSYYPLAATYEQYF.

V is TRBV6-2 or TRBV6-3 and J is TRBJ2-7; 7 nucleotides line up with TRBD1. The CDR3 covers 11 residues. The junction had 1 base not matched to a gene; V was cut back by 4 bases and J by 7 bases. Germline V gene data show CDR1 as MNHEY and CDR2 as SVGEGT. The CDR3 DNA reads TGTGCCAGCAGTTCAGGGGGTGAGCAGTACTTC. The encoded protein is CASSSGGEQYF.

This clonotype has at least ten counts. The rearrangement links TRBV9 to TRBJ2-1; 10 bases line up with TRBD2. The CDR3 is made up of 16 amino acids. The V and J ends lost 3 bases and 4 bases, in that order; junction bases with no gene match: 7. CDR1 SGDLS and CDR2 YYNGEE come from the germline V gene. The CDR3 DNA follows: TGTGCCAGCAGCGAGGGGACTAGCGAAAATTACAATGAGCAGTTCTTC. Translation: CASSEGTSENYNEQFF.

The V gene is TRBV18, the J gene TRBJ2-1; D is unclear. The V and J ends lost 3 bases and 0 bases respectively, with 9 bases between them. CDR3 length equals 15 residues. CDR1 and CDR2 from the germline V gene are KGHSH and LQKENI. The CDR3 bases are TGTGCCAGCTCACCTACCGGTTTCTCCTACAATGAGCAGTTCTTC. This encodes CASSPTGFSYNEQFF.

This clonotype was observed a handful of times. The chain recombines TRBV10-3 with TRBJ2-2; no firm D call. Between the trimmed V and J ends, which lost 6 bases and 3 bases, there was a span of 14 bases. The CDR3 is made up of 15 amino acids. Looked up from germline, CDR1 is ENHRY and CDR2 is SYGVKD. In DNA, the CDR3 is TGTGCCATCAGCCGAGACGGACGATACACCGGGGAGCTGTTTTTT. This gives the protein CAISRDGRYTGELFF.

This clonotype was counted only a few times. V gene TRBV29-1 combines with J gene TRBJ1-1; D is uncertain. Germline-derived CDR1 and CDR2 are SQVTM and ANQGSEA. The CDR3 consists of 13 residues. Trimming shortened V by 6 bases and J by 1 base, and 12 bases separated the two germline ends. DNA for the CDR3: TGCAGCGTCCAAAGAGGCACGAACACTGAAGCTTTCTTT. Its translation: CSVQRGTNTEAFF.